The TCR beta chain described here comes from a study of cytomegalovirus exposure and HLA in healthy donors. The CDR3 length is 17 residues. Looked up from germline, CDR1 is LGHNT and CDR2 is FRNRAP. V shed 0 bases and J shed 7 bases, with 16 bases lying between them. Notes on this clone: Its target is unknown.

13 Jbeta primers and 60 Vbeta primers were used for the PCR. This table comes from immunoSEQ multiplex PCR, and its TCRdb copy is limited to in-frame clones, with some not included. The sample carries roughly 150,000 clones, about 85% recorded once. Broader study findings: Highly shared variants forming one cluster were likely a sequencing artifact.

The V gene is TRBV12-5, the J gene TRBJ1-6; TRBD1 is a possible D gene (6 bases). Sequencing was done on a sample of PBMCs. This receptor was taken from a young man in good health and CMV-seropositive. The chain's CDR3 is CASGLVGTTKGNSPLHF. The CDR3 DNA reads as TGTGCTAGTGGTTTGGTGGGGACAACCAAGGGGAATTCACCCCTCCACTTT.